These 10 T cell receptor beta chains originate from one sample sequenced in a study of blood T cell repertoires in COVID-19. Method: immunoSEQ multiplex PCR; TCRdb's copy keeps in-frame clones and lacks some. The sample records approximately 70,000 clones, about nine tenths being singletons. The source material was peripheral blood. The receptors derive from a man aged 50-60 years with active COVID-19.

This clone was seen just once. The chain uses TRBV6-2 or TRBV6-3 and TRBJ1-3; D not resolved. The CDR3 runs 19 residues. In germline, CDR1 is MNHEY, CDR2 SVGEGT. Deletions cut 2 bases from V and 1 base from J, with 21 bases between. The CDR3 protein is CASSYGSQSNLRSGNTIYF. CDR3 nucleotides: TGTGCCAGCAGTTACGGATCCCAGAGTAACTTGAGGTCTGGAAACACCATATATTTT.

The chain combines TRBV7-3 with TRBJ2-5; no clear D gene. CDR3 length: 13 amino acids. Trimming took off 6 bases at V and 1 base at J, with 9 bases between the two ends. Germline V gene lookup returns CDR1 SGHTA and CDR2 FQGTGA. The CDR3 DNA is TGTGCCAGCAGTCCCGGAGCCCAAGAGACCCAGTACTTC. It encodes CASSPGAQETQYF.

With respect to this clone: Within the sample, other DNA sequences also encode this same CDR3. The genes are TRBV28 and TRBJ2-7, with TRBD2 as a possible D gene (5 bases). Trimming stripped 9 bases from V and 4 bases from J, with 13 bases between. CDR1 is MDHEN and CDR2 is SYDVKM in the germline V gene. The CDR3 spans 12 residues. DNA for the CDR3: TGTGCCAGTGAGAGACGGGGATACGAGCAGTACTTC. Its protein is CASERRGYEQYF.

Notes on this clone: The same CDR3 is also encoded by other DNA sequences in this sample. This chain uses TRBV18 with TRBJ1-1; D is perhaps TRBD1 (5 bases). The CDR3 spans 15 residues. V was pared by 6 bases and J by 4 bases, with 18 bases between. Germline lookup yields CDR1 KGHSH and CDR2 LQKENI. The chain's CDR3 is CASSTREGYGTEAFF. In DNA form, the CDR3 reads TGTGCCAGCTCCACCAGGGAGGGTTACGGCACTGAAGCTTTCTTT.

This chain links TRBV19 with TRBJ2-1, with 10 bases aligning to TRBD1. Germline CDR1 is LNHDA and CDR2 is SQIVND (reference sequence). Trimming at V came to 5 bases and at J to 3 bases, leaving 7 bases not matched to a gene. The CDR3 extends over 16 amino acids. The CDR3 region is CASSVRQGAGYNEQFF. The CDR3 bases are TGTGCCAGTAGTGTGCGACAGGGGGCGGGCTACAATGAGCAGTTCTTC.

The V and J genes are TRBV9 and TRBJ2-7; perhaps TRBD1 as D (5 bases). CDR1 SGDLS and CDR2 YYNGEE come from the germline V gene. The V end was cut by 4 bases, the J end by 0 bases, with 8 bases between. This CDR3 has 13 amino acids. The CDR3 DNA reads TGTGCCAGCAGCCCCGGACACTCCTACGAGCAGTACTTC. Amino acid sequence: CASSPGHSYEQYF.

The chain has TRBV7-3 and TRBJ2-1, with D perhaps matching TRBD1 (5 bases). The V end was cut by 6 bases, the J end by 3 bases, with 9 bases between. Germline loops: CDR1 SGHTA, CDR2 FQGTGA. The CDR3 totals 13 residues. This chain's CDR3 is CASRRDSYNEQFF. CDR3 nucleotide sequence: TGTGCCAGCAGACGCGACAGCTACAATGAGCAGTTCTTC.

The CDR3: CASSPGQGGSYSNQPQHF. In nucleotides, the CDR3 is TGTGCCAGCAGTCCGGGACAGGGGGGATCTTATAGCAATCAGCCCCAGCATTTT. The chain joins TRBV7-9 to TRBJ1-5; 11 bases agree with TRBD1. Germline V gene sequence: CDR1 SEHNR, CDR2 FQNEAQ (reference sequence). J lost 0 bases, V lost 6 bases, and 10 bases had no gene match. The CDR3 is 18 residues long.

The DNA for the CDR3 is TGTGCCAGCAGGAAGACCGGGACAGGGAATGCTCAGCCCCAGCATTTT. It is translated as CASRKTGTGNAQPQHF. This chain uses TRBV21-1 with TRBJ1-5; TRBD1 is the table's D call and was not checked against the DNA. TRBV21-1 is a listed pseudogene. The CDR3 runs to 16 residues.

V usage is TRBV28 and J usage is TRBJ2-7; 12 bases fit TRBD2. The germline V gene encodes CDR1 MDHEN and CDR2 SYDVKM. This CDR3 comprises 16 residues. The V gene end was trimmed by 6 bases and the J gene end by 5 bases; junction bases not matched to a gene: 11. The CDR3 DNA reads as TGTGCCAGCAGAACACTAGCGGGGGGCTTTTTTCACGAGCAGTACTTC. Translation: CASRTLAGGFFHEQYF.